This record covers a single T cell receptor beta chain. The CDR3 is 14 amino acids. V lost 8 bases, J lost 1 base, and 4 bases stayed unmatched. CDR1 and CDR2 from the germline V gene are WNHNN and SYGVQD (reference sequence). These data belong to a study of blood T cell repertoires in COVID-19. Whole-study context: Samples of COVID-19 (acute and convalescent) were obtained from the United States, Italy and Spain. Sources were T cells, B-cell-depleted T cells, or PBMCs; the material itself was cDNA or gDNA.

In the study's own analysis: Reference gene primers were amplified, and this amplification served to estimate nucleated cell counts. The assay was immunoSEQ multiplex PCR, and TCRdb's table has in-frame clones only and misses some. Clone size and the V and J calls come from that table; the DNA yielded D and trimming. The data contain more than 350,000 clones, 85% to 90% of them singletons. Specimen: PBMCs or T cells enriched from blood (not recorded which). The rearrangement uses TRBV10-1 and TRBJ2-1, with 8 bases that match TRBD2. The receptor comes from a man between 18 and 35 years old who had recovered from COVID-19. CDR3 nucleotide sequence: TGCGCCAGCTTTGGCGGGGGGTCCTACAATGAGCAGTTCTTC. As protein: CASFGGGSYNEQFF.